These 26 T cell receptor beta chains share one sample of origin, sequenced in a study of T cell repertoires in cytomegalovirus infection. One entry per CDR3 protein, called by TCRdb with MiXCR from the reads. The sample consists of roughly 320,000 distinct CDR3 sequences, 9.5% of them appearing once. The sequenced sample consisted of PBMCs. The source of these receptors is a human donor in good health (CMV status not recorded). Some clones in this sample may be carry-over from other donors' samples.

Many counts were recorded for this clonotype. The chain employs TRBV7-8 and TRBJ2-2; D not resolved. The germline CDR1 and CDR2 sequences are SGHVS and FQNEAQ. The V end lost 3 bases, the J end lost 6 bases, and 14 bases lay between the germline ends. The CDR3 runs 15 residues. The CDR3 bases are TGTGCCAGCAGCTTCCTCAGAACGGTTCCCGGGGAGCTGTTTTTT. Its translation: CASSFLRTVPGELFF.

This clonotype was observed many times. The CDR3 region is CASSLRQGRTGELFF. As DNA, the CDR3 is TGTGCCAGCAGCTTACGCCAGGGTAGGACCGGGGAGCTGTTTTTT. This chain joins TRBV7-8 and TRBJ2-2, with D maybe TRBD1 (5 bases). Germline assignment: CDR1 SGHVS and CDR2 FQNEAQ. The CDR3 has 15 residues. The V end lost 2 bases, the J end lost 5 bases, and 12 bases lay between the germline ends.

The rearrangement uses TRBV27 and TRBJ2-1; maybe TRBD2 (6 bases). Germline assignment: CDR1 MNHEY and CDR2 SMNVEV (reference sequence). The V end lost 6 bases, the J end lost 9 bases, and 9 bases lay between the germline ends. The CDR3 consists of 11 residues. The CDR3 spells CASSQTSEQFF. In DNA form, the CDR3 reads TGTGCCAGCAGCCAGACTAGTGAGCAGTTCTTC.

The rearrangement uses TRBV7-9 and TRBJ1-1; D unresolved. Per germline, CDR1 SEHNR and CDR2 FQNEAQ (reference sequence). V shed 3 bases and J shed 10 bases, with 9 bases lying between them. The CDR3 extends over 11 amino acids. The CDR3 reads CASSFLSGAFF. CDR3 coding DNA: TGTGCCAGCAGCTTTCTGTCGGGAGCTTTCTTT.

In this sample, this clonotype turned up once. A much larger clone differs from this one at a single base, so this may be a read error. This chain's CDR3 is CASSSDRVGSGDTF. In DNA form, the CDR3 reads TGTGCCAGCAGTTCCGACAGGGTCGGGTCTGGCGACACCTTC. The chain uses TRBV12-3 or TRBV12-4 and TRBJ1-2, with 7 bases that match TRBD1. There are 14 residues in the CDR3.

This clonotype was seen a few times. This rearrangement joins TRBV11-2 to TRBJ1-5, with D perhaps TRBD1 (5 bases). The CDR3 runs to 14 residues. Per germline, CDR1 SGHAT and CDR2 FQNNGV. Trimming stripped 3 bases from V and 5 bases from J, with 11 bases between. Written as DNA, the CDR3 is TGTGCCAGCAGCTTGAGGGGAGTGGATCAGCCCCAGCATTTT. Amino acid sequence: CASSLRGVDQPQHF.

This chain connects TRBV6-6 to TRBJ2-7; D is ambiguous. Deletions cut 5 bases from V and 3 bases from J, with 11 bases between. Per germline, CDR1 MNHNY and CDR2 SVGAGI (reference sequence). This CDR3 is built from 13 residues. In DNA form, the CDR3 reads TGTGCCAGCAGTGTACTGGGGATCTACGAGCAGTACTTC. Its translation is CASSVLGIYEQYF.

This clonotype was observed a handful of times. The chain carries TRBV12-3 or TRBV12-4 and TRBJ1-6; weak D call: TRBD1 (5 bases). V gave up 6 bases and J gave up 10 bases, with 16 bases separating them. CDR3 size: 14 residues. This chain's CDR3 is CASSLHRRGSPLHF. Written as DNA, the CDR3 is TGTGCCAGCAGCTTACACAGACGGGGGTCACCCCTCCACTTT.

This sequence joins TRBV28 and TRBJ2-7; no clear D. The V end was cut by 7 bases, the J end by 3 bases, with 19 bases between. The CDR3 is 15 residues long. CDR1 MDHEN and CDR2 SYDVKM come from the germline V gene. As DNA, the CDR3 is TGTGCCAGCACCCCTTTGAGGCAGATCCGCTACGAGCAGTACTTC. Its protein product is CASTPLRQIRYEQYF.

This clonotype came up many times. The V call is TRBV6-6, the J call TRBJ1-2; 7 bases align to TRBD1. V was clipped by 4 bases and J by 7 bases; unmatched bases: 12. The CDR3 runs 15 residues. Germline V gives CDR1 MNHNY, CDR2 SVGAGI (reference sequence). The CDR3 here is CASSSRDSKGGGYTF. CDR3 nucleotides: TGTGCCAGCAGTTCCCGGGACAGTAAAGGGGGTGGCTACACCTTC.

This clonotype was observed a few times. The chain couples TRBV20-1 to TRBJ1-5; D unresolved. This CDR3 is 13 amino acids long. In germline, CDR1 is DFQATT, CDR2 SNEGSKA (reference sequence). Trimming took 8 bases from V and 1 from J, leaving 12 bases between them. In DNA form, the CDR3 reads TGCAGTACCGTCTCGGACAGCAATCAGCCCCAGCATTTT. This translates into CSTVSDSNQPQHF.

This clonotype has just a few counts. The CDR3 region has the DNA TGTGCCAGCAACGGGGGAGGCCCGCAGTTCTTC. This gives the protein CASNGGGPQFF. The rearrangement links TRBV6-1 to TRBJ2-1, with a possible D match to TRBD2 (6 bases). Trimming removed 7 bases at V and 12 bases at J, with 13 bases between. The CDR3 length is 11 residues. Germline V gene sequence: CDR1 MNHNS, CDR2 SASEGT.

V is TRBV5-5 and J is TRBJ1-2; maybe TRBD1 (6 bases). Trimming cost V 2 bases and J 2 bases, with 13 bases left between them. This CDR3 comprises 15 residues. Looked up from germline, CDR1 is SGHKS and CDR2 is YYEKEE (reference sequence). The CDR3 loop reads CASSFDPGANYGYTF. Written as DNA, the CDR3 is TGTGCCAGCAGCTTTGATCCAGGGGCCAACTATGGCTACACCTTC.

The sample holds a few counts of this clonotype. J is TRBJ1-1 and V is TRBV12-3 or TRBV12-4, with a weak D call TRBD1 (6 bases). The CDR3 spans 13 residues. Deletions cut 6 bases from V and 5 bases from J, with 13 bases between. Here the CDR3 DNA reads TGTGCCAGCAGCCCAGGGGAGGGTACTGAAGCTTTCTTT. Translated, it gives CASSPGEGTEAFF.

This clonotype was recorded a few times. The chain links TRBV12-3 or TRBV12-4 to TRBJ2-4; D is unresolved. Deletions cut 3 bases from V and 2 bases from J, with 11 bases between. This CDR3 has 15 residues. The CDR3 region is CASSLELGSKNIQYF. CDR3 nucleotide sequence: TGTGCCAGCAGTTTGGAGTTGGGCTCCAAAAACATTCAGTACTTC.

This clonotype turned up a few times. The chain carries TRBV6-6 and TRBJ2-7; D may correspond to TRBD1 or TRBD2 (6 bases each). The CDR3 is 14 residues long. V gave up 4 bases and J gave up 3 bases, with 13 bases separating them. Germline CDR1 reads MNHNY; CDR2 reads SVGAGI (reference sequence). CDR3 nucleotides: TGTGCCAGCAGTTTGGGGGGCAAGGGCTACGAGCAGTACTTC. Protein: CASSLGGKGYEQYF.

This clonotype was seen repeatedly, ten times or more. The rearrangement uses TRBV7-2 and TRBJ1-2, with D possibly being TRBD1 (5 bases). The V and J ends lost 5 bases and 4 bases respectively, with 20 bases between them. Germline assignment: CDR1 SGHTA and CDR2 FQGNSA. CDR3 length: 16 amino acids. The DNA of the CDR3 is TGTGCCAGCAGCCTGTTGTTTGGGACCTTGGTCTATGGCTACACCTTC. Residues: CASSLLFGTLVYGYTF.

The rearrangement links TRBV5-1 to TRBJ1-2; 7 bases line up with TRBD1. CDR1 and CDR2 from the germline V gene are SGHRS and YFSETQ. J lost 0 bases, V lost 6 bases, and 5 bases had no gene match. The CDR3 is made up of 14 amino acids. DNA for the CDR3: TGCGCCAGCATCGACAGGGAATCTAACTATGGCTACACCTTC. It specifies CASIDRESNYGYTF. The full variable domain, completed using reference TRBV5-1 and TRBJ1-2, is KAGVTQTPRYLIKTRGQQVTLSCSPISGHRSVSWYQQTPGQGLQFLFEYFSETQRNKGNFPGRFSGRQFSNSRSEMNVSTLELGDSALYLCASIDRESNYGYTFGSGTRLTVV.

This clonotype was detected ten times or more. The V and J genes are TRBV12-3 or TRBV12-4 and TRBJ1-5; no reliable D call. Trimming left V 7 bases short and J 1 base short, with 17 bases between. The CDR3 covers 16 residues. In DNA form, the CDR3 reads TGTGCCAGCACGCGCACCTCTCCCGGGAGCAATCAGCCCCAGCATTTT. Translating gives CASTRTSPGSNQPQHF.

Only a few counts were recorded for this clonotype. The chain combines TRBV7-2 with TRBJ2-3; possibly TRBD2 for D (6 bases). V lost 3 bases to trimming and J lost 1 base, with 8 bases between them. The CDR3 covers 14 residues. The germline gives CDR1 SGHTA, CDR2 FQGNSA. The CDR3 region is CASSFSGRTDTQYF. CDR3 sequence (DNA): TGTGCCAGCAGCTTTAGCGGCCGCACAGATACGCAGTATTTT.

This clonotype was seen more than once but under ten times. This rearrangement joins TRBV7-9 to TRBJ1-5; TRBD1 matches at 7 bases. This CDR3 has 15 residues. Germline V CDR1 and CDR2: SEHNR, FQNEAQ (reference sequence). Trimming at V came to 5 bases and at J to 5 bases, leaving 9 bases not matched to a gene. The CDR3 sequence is CASSATGLVDQPQHF. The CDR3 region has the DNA TGTGCCAGCAGCGCGACAGGGTTGGTGGATCAGCCCCAGCATTTT.

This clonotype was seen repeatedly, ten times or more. The CDR3 sequence is CASSLGRGKDEQFF. DNA for the CDR3: TGTGCCAGCAGCTTAGGCAGGGGAAAGGATGAGCAGTTCTTC. The chain joins TRBV7-8 to TRBJ2-1, with D possibly being TRBD1 (6 bases). There are 14 residues in the CDR3. Germline V gives CDR1 SGHVS, CDR2 FQNEAQ. Trimming took off 1 base at V and 8 bases at J, with 12 bases between the two ends.

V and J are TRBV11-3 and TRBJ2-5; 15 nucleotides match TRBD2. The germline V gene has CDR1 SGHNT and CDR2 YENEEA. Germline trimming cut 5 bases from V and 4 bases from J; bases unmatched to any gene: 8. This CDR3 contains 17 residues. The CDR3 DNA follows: TGTGCCAGCAGCCCGGGACTAGCGGGGGGTATCGGAGAGACCCAGTACTTC. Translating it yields CASSPGLAGGIGETQYF.

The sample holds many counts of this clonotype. CDR3 region: CASSTGPNTEAFF. DNA of the CDR3: TGTGCCAGCAGCACTGGACCCAACACTGAAGCTTTCTTT. The chain joins TRBV7-2 to TRBJ1-1, with D unclear. V gave up 5 bases and J gave up 2 bases, with 9 bases separating them. The CDR3 consists of 13 residues. CDR1 SGHTA and CDR2 FQGNSA come from the germline V gene.

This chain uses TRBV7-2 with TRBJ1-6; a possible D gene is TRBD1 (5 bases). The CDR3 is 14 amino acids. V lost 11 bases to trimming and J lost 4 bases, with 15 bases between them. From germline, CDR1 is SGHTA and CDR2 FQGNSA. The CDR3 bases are TGTGCCGGGACGTGGGTGGGTTATAATTCACCCCTCCACTTT. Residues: CAGTWVGYNSPLHF.

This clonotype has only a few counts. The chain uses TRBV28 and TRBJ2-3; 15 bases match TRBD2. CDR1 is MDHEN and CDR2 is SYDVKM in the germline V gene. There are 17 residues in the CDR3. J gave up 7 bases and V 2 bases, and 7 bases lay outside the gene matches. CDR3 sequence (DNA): TGTGCCAGCAGTTTAGGACTAGCGGGAGGGCTGCGAAATACGCAGTATTTT. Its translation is CASSLGLAGGLRNTQYF.